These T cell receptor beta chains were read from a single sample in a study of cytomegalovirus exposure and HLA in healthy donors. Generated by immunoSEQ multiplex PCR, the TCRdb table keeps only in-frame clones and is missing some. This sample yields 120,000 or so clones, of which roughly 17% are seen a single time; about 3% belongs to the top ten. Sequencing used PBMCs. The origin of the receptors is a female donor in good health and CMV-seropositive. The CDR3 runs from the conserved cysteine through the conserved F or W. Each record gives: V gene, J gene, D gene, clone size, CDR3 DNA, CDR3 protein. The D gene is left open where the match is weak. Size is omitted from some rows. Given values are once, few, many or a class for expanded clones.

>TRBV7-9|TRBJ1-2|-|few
TGTGCCAGCATCACAGGGAACTATGGCTACACCTTC
CASITGNYGYTF
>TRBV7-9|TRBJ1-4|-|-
TGTGCCAGCAGCTTATCGATACCGAGAGGAAAACTGTTTTTT
CASSLSIPRGKLFF
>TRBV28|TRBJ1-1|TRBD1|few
TGTGCCAGCAGTCCCATCAAGTCAGGGGGCACTGAAGCTTTCTTT
CASSPIKSGGTEAFF
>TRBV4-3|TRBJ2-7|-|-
TGCGCCAGCAGCCAAACAGGGGAGGCCCCCTACGAGCAGTACTTC
CASSQTGEAPYEQYF
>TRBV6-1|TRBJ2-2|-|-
TGTGCCAGCAGAATTTTACAGGGTCCCAGCGGGGAGCTGTTTTTT
CASRILQGPSGELFF
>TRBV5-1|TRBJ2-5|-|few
TGCGCCAGCAGCTTGGAATCAGGCCAAGAGACCCAGTACTTC
CASSLESGQETQYF
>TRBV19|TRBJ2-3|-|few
TGTGCCAGTAGTGCTTGGGGGCCGAGGGGGGATACGCAGTATTTT
CASSAWGPRGDTQYF
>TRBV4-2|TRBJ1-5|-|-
TGTGCCAGCAGCCAAGGGACAGCCGATAATCAGCCCCAGCATTTT
CASSQGTADNQPQHF
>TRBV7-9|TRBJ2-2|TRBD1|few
TGTGCCAGCAGCGAAATTGACAGGGGCTCCACCGGGGAGCTGTTTTTT
CASSEIDRGSTGELFF
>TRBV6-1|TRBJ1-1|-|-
TGTGCCAGCGGAGACTCGAACACTGAAGCTTTCTTT
CASGDSNTEAFF
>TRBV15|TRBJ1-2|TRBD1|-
TGTGCCACCAGCAGGGGACAGGGATATGGCTACACCTTC
CATSRGQGYGYTF
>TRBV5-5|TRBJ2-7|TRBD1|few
TGTGCCAGCAGCTTGGACCGGGACAGGGTATACGAGCAGTACTTC
CASSLDRDRVYEQYF
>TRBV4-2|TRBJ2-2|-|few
TGTGCCAGCAGCCAAGCCCAGGGAAACACCGGGGAGCTGTTTTTT
CASSQAQGNTGELFF
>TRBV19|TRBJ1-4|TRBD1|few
TGTGCCAGTAGTATGAACGGACAGGGGTTTGAAAAACTGTTTTTT
CASSMNGQGFEKLFF
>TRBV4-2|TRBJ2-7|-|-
TGTGCCAGCAGCCAAGCTTATCAGGGGTCCTACGAGCAGTACTTC
CASSQAYQGSYEQYF
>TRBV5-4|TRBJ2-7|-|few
TGTGCCAGCAGCTTGGACTACTACGAGCAGTACTTC
CASSLDYYEQYF
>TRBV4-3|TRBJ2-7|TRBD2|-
TGCGCCAGCAGCCAGGGACTAGTTGAGTACGAGCAGTACTTC
CASSQGLVEYEQYF
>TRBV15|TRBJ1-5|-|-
TGTGCCACCAGCAGAGAGGCAGCGATGTATAGCAATCAGCCCCAGCATTTT
CATSREAAMYSNQPQHF
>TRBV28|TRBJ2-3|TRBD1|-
TGTGCCAGCAGTTTATTCAATCCCGGACAGGGTGAGGGCACAGATACGCAGTATTTT
CASSLFNPGQGEGTDTQYF
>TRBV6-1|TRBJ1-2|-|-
TGTGCCAGCAGTGAAGGGGGCGACTATGGCTACACCTTC
CASSEGGDYGYTF
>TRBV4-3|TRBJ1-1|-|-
TGCGCCAGCAGCCTTAACTTTGACAGCATGAACACTGAAGCTTTCTTT
CASSLNFDSMNTEAFF
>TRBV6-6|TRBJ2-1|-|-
TGTGCCAGCAGTCCAACAGGGAGCCTCTACAATGAGCAGTTCTTC
CASSPTGSLYNEQFF
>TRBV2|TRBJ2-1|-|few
TGTGCCAGCAGTGACGAGGACTGGGAGAATAATGAGCAGTTCTTC
CASSDEDWENNEQFF
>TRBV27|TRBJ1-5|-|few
TGTGCCAGCAGTTTAGGGGCAGGGCCCCTCAATCAGCCCCAGCATTTT
CASSLGAGPLNQPQHF
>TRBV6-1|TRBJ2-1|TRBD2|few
TGTGCCAGCAGTGAACTAGCGGGAGGGACCTACAATGAGCAGTTCTTC
CASSELAGGTYNEQFF